This paragraph covers one T cell receptor beta chain sequence. What it binds is not known. The data belong to a study of PD-1 blockade in classical Hodgkin lymphoma. The study, taken as a whole, reports: What caused the repertoire differences, perhaps disease activity or prior therapy, remains undefined. Healthy donors reportedly exceeded newly diagnosed patients in baseline TCR diversity. Complete responders possessed baseline diversity comparable to newly diagnosed patients.

This CDR3 is built from 17 residues. The junction had 7 bases not matched to a gene; V was cut back by 4 bases and J by 2 bases. CDR1 and CDR2 (germline): LNHNV, YYDKDF (reference sequence). The method was immunoSEQ multiplex PCR; TCRdb's version includes in-frame clones alone and lacks a portion of them. The sample lists about 7,000 clones, about 80% occurring once. All trial patients relapsed after autologous stem cell transplantation. Magnetic negative selection served to purify CD4+ T cells out of PBMCs that had been thawed. Classifying best responses yielded complete response, partial response or progressive disease.

The TCR comes from a human donor with classical Hodgkin lymphoma. The V call is TRBV15, the J call TRBJ2-5; 13 bases fit TRBD2. Source: CD4+ T cells from blood, taken at baseline. CDR3 protein: CATSTGLAGARQETQYF. In DNA form, the CDR3 reads TGTGCCACCAGCACCGGACTAGCGGGAGCGAGGCAAGAGACCCAGTACTTC.